The 24 T cell receptor beta chains given below trace back to one sample, sequenced in a study of blood T cell repertoires in COVID-19. The assay was immunoSEQ multiplex PCR, and TCRdb's table has in-frame clones only and misses some. The table lists roughly 250,000 clones, around four fifths of them singletons, with 5.5% to 7.5% in the top ten. Sample: peripheral blood. Receptors were obtained from a woman aged 55-70 years with active or convalescent COVID-19.

The rearrangement joins TRBV28 to TRBJ1-1; TRBD1 aligns across 8 bases. The length of the CDR3 is 16 residues. The germline gives CDR1 MDHEN, CDR2 SYDVKM. V shed 7 bases and J 1 base; nucleotides not matched to a gene: 11. The CDR3: CASTHPRTGRNTEAFF. The CDR3 nucleotides read TGTGCCAGCACCCACCCCCGGACAGGGAGGAACACTGAAGCTTTCTTT.

This chain joins TRBV19 and TRBJ2-2, with 11 bases matching TRBD2. Germline trimming cut 4 bases from V and 6 bases from J; bases unmatched to any gene: 7. This CDR3 has 16 residues. Germline-derived CDR1 and CDR2 are LNHDA and SQIVND (reference sequence). The CDR3: CASSTSGGPRSGELFF. The CDR3 DNA reads TGTGCCAGTAGTACTAGCGGGGGGCCGCGCTCCGGGGAGCTGTTTTTT.

The chain recombines TRBV5-1 with TRBJ1-2; a possible D gene is TRBD1 (6 bases). V lost 4 bases and J lost 7, with 20 bases in between. CDR1 is SGHRS and CDR2 is YFSETQ in the germline V gene. The CDR3 has 15 residues. The chain's CDR3 is CASSGLVRGNGGYTF. The CDR3 DNA reads TGCGCCAGCAGCGGACTGGTCAGGGGAAATGGTGGCTACACCTTC.

The rearrangement links TRBV11-2 to TRBJ2-7, with TRBD2 matching over 7 bases. In germline, CDR1 is SGHAT, CDR2 FQNNGV. This CDR3 is built from 15 residues. The J segment lost 2 bases and the V segment lost 7 bases, leaving 11 bases of the junction unmatched. The CDR3 loop is CASTLGQGLPYEQYF. The CDR3 DNA is TGTGCCAGCACCCTGGGTCAGGGACTACCCTACGAGCAGTACTTC.

V is TRBV2 and J is TRBJ1-1; 7 bases are shared with TRBD1. Looked up from germline, CDR1 is SNHLY and CDR2 is FYNNEI. After removal of 6 bases from V and 5 bases from J, the junction contained 18 bases not matched to a gene. The CDR3 is made up of 17 amino acids. The CDR3 loop reads CASRGVGITGDGTEAFF. The CDR3 region has the DNA TGTGCCAGCAGGGGAGTAGGTATAACAGGGGATGGGACTGAAGCTTTCTTT.

This clone was seen more than once but under ten times. The V gene is TRBV5-4, the J gene TRBJ1-5; D possibly corresponds to TRBD1 (5 bases). The germline V gene has CDR1 SGHNT and CDR2 YYREEE (reference sequence). This CDR3 spans 16 amino acids. Deletions cut 0 bases from V and 1 base from J, with 11 bases between. CDR3 nucleotides: TGTGCCAGCAGCTTGGGGGGTAGGGGCAGCAATCAGCCCCAGCATTTT. It encodes CASSLGGRGSNQPQHF.

Only one count was recorded for this clone. The rearrangement uses TRBV7-2 and TRBJ2-4; TRBD2 matches 7 bases. The ends lost 5 bases at V and 6 bases at J; junction bases unmatched: 7. CDR1 and CDR2 from the germline V gene are SGHTA and FQGNSA. The CDR3 extends over 14 amino acids. The CDR3 region is CASSAVGGTNIQYF. The CDR3 DNA is TGTGCCAGCAGCGCGGTGGGGGGGACAAACATTCAGTACTTC.

V gene TRBV2 combines with J gene TRBJ2-3; maybe TRBD2 (5 bases). The V end lost 6 bases, the J end lost 4 bases, and 8 bases lay between the germline ends. The CDR3 is 12 residues long. Germline-derived CDR1 and CDR2 are SNHLY and FYNNEI. The CDR3, as DNA: TGTGCCAGCAGAGCGGTGTCAGATACGCAGTATTTT. This translates into CASRAVSDTQYF.

This rearrangement joins TRBV21-1 to TRBJ2-7; the D call of TRBD1 is as the table states it, not checked on the DNA. TRBV21-1 is termed a pseudogene. The CDR3 contains 13 residues. The CDR3, as DNA: TGTGCCAGCAGCACGGACAGGGTCAGCGAGCAGTACGTC. This encodes CASSTDRVSEQYV.

The CDR3 DNA sequence: TGTGCCAGCAGTCGAGACAGGGGGGGAACTGAAGCTTTCTTT. Translation: CASSRDRGGTEAFF. The genes are TRBV2 and TRBJ1-1; TRBD1 aligns across 9 bases. The CDR3 loop spans 14 amino acids. Looked up from germline, CDR1 is SNHLY and CDR2 is FYNNEI. The V gene end was trimmed by 5 bases and the J gene end by 5 bases; junction bases not matched to a gene: 6.

V is TRBV10-3 and J is TRBJ2-1, with 9 bases aligning to TRBD1. This CDR3 contains 16 residues. Trimming took 6 bases from V and 2 from J; bases not matched to a gene: 8. The germline V gene has CDR1 ENHRY and CDR2 SYGVKD. CDR3 DNA: TGTGCCATCAGACTAGACGGGACAGGGCCCTACAATGAGCAGTTCTTC. Translation: CAIRLDGTGPYNEQFF.

The CDR3 region is CASSLGSGHRVSNEQFF. The DNA for the CDR3 is TGTGCCAGCAGCTTAGGGTCGGGACATAGGGTGTCCAATGAGCAGTTCTTC. The chain couples TRBV11-2 to TRBJ2-1; the D gene is possibly TRBD1 (6 bases). From germline, CDR1 is SGHAT and CDR2 FQNNGV. The CDR3 has 17 amino acids. Between the trimmed V and J ends, which lost 1 base and 6 bases, there was a span of 19 bases. Full variable domain (outside the CDR3, taken from reference TRBV11-2 and TRBJ2-1): EAGVAQSPRYKIIEKRQSVAFWCNPISGHATLYWYQQILGQGPKLLIQFQNNGVVDDSQLPKDRFSAERLKGVDSTLKIQPAKLEDSAVYLCASSLGSGHRVSNEQFFGPGTRLTVL.

The rearrangement joins TRBV19 to TRBJ2-3; TRBD1 might be the D (6 bases). The germline gives CDR1 LNHDA, CDR2 SQIVND (reference sequence). Trimming removed 5 bases at V and 5 bases at J, with 17 bases between. The CDR3 sequence is 15 residues long. CDR3 sequence reads: CASSPGLGAGDTQYF. The CDR3 coding sequence is TGTGCCAGTAGTCCCGGACTGGGGGCAGGAGATACGCAGTATTTT.

The rearrangement links TRBV19 to TRBJ1-2; 7 positions match TRBD1. The junction had 11 bases not matched to a gene; V was cut back by 5 bases and J by 2 bases. This CDR3 is 16 amino acids long. Germline V CDR1 and CDR2: LNHDA, SQIVND (reference sequence). For the CDR3, the DNA is TGTGCCAGTAGTCGCTCCGCCGGGACAGAGAACTATGGCTACACCTTC. Its protein is CASSRSAGTENYGYTF.

This clone was observed a single time. The chain uses TRBV5-5 and TRBJ2-7; 11 positions agree with TRBD2. This CDR3 has 17 amino acids. Looked up from germline, CDR1 is SGHKS and CDR2 is YYEKEE (reference sequence). After removal of 2 bases from V and 4 bases from J, the junction contained 11 bases not matched to a gene. CDR3 protein: CASSFRGTSGRPYEQYF. In DNA, the CDR3 is TGTGCCAGCAGCTTCAGGGGAACTAGCGGGAGACCTTACGAGCAGTACTTC.

The chain combines TRBV2 with TRBJ2-1, with 7 nucleotides matching TRBD2. This CDR3 has 11 amino acids. The V segment lost 4 bases and the J segment 9 bases; nucleotides outside the gene matches: 0. Looked up from germline, CDR1 is SNHLY and CDR2 is FYNNEI. Here the CDR3 DNA reads TGTGCCAGCAGTGCTAGCGGTGAGCAGTTCTTC. Its protein product is CASSASGEQFF.

The chain carries TRBV6-5 and TRBJ2-7; 8 nucleotides line up with TRBD1. Germline CDR1 and CDR2: MNHEY and SVGAGI. V shed 6 bases and J 6 bases; nucleotides not matched to a gene: 4. This CDR3 spans 12 amino acids. This CDR3 is CASSSTGGEQYV. CDR3 coding DNA: TGTGCCAGCAGCTCCACAGGGGGCGAGCAGTACGTC.

V usage is TRBV10-1 and J usage is TRBJ1-1, with 11 bases identical to TRBD1. Germline V CDR1 and CDR2: WNHNN, SYGVQD (reference sequence). The CDR3 is 12 amino acids. The V and J ends lost 6 bases and 10 bases, in that order; junction bases with no gene match: 4. In DNA, the CDR3 is TGCGCCAGCAGCCGGGACAGGGGGGTAGCTTTCTTT. Translated: CASSRDRGVAFF.

V gene TRBV9 combines with J gene TRBJ1-1; D ambiguous. Looked up from germline, CDR1 is SGDLS and CDR2 is YYNGEE. CDR3 size: 13 residues. Trimming removed 0 bases from V and 5 bases from J, with 8 bases in between. CDR3 nucleotide sequence: TGTGCCAGCAGCGTAGCTACGGGGACTGAAGCTTTCTTT. It codes for CASSVATGTEAFF.

The chain joins TRBV27 to TRBJ2-7, with TRBD1 as a possible D gene (5 bases). Trimming removed 4 bases at V and 0 bases at J, with 10 bases between. Germline CDR1 MNHEY, CDR2 SMNVEV (reference sequence). This CDR3 has 14 residues. The CDR3 reads CASSSRTSSYEQYV. The CDR3 coding sequence is TGTGCCAGCAGTTCCCGGACAAGCTCCTACGAGCAGTACGTC.

This clone has a count of ten or more. This chain joins TRBV18 and TRBJ2-4; a weak D match, TRBD1 (6 bases). The CDR3 covers 15 residues. V gave up 0 bases and J gave up 10 bases, with 16 bases separating them. Germline V CDR1 and CDR2: KGHSH, LQKENI. The CDR3 sequence: CASSPPVGSQGIQYF. As DNA, the CDR3 is TGTGCCAGCTCACCACCGGTTGGCAGCCAGGGGATTCAGTACTTC.

There are a few counts of this clone. The chain links TRBV5-4 to TRBJ2-3; 7 nucleotides line up with TRBD2. Germline CDR1 SGHNT, CDR2 YYREEE (reference sequence). The CDR3 extends over 17 amino acids. V gave up 4 bases and J gave up 0 bases; unmatched junction bases: 11. CDR3 DNA sequence: TGTGCCAGCAGCCGGAACCGCGGGAGATCTAGCACAGATACGCAGTATTTT. This gives the protein CASSRNRGRSSTDTQYF.

This chain uses TRBV9 with TRBJ2-1; 8 positions agree with TRBD2. CDR3 length: 18 residues. V lost 0 bases, J lost 3 bases, and 11 bases stayed unmatched. Germline V gene data show CDR1 as SGDLS and CDR2 as YYNGEE. The chain's CDR3 is CASSVGSGVAKIYNEQFF. DNA for the CDR3: TGTGCCAGCAGCGTAGGTAGCGGGGTAGCCAAAATCTACAATGAGCAGTTCTTC.

As to this clone: The same CDR3 can be traced to other DNA sequences in this sample. The CDR3 sequence: CASSQTSGRYEQYF. The CDR3 nucleotides read TGTGCCAGCAGCCAAACTAGCGGGAGATACGAGCAGTACTTC. This chain joins TRBV3-1 (or the pseudogene TRBV3-2) and TRBJ2-7; 11 bases match TRBD2. Germline V lookup: CDR1 LGHDT, CDR2 YNNKEL (reference sequence). With V trimmed by 2 bases and J by 4 bases, 1 base remained unmatched. The CDR3 loop spans 14 amino acids.